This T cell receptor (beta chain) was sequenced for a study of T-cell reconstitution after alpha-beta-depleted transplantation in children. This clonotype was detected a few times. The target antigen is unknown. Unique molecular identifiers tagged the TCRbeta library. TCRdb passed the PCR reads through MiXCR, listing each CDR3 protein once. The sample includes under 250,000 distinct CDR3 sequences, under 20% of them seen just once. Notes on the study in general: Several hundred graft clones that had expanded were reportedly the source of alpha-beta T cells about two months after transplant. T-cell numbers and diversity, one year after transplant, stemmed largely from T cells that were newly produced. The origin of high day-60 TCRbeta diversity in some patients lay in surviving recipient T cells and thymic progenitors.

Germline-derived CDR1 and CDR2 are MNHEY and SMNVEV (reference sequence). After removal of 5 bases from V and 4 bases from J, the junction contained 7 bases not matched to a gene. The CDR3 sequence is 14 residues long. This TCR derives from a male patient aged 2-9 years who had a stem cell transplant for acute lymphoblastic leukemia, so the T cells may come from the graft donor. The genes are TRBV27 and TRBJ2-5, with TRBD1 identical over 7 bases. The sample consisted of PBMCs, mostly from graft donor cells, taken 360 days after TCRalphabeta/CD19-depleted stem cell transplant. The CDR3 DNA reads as TGTGCCAGCAGTGCAGTACAGGGGTCAGAGACCCAGTACTTC. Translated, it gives CASSAVQGSETQYF.